This TCR beta chain was documented in a study of radiotherapy plus CTLA-4 blockade in lung cancer. Overall study context: Patients showed objective responses in 15% to 20% of cases and disease control in roughly 31%.

Remarks on this clone: The antigen remains undetermined.

CDR1 is SGHTA, CDR2 FQGNSA, per germline. The CDR3 sequence is 15 residues long. V lost 3 bases to trimming and J lost 1 base, with 12 bases between them. Study-wide results and caveats: Radiotherapy was combined with ipilimumab, and tumor-derived TCR clones then expanded in blood. With interferon-beta, early dynamics of blood T cell clones were reported to best predict response.

Some clones are missing from TCRdb's copy, which holds only in-frame ones; the method was immunoSEQ multiplex PCR. The sample lists more than 90,000 clones; approximately 80% were seen once. People whose metastatic non-small-cell lung cancer was chemo-refractory got focal radiation along with CTLA-4 blockade by ipilimumab. The receptor was derived from a human donor with non-small cell lung cancer that progressed on radiotherapy plus ipilimumab. V is TRBV7-2 and J is TRBJ1-1, with a weak D call TRBD1 (6 bases). Here the sequenced sample was peripheral blood, taken from a patient treated with radiotherapy plus ipilimumab. CDR3 in amino acids: CASSFVGGANTEAFF. The CDR3 DNA follows: TGTGCCAGCAGCTTTGTCGGGGGGGCGAACACTGAAGCTTTCTTT.